A selection of T cell receptor beta chains follows, all from one sample in a study of blood T cell repertoires in COVID-19. The data were produced by immunoSEQ multiplex PCR, yet TCRdb's version contains in-frame clones alone and is incomplete. Altogether 300,000 or so clones are present, about 93% being singletons, with the ten largest covering 0.95% to 1.2%. The material sequenced was PBMCs or T cells enriched from blood (not recorded which). The source is a woman aged 25 to 45 who had recovered from COVID-19. CDR3s include the opening cysteine and the closing phenylalanine or tryptophan. D genes are given only for firm matches. For some rows the clone size is stated as once, few or many, or as a class when expanded; others skip it.

>TRBJ2-1|TRBD2|-|TRBV4-3
CASSQGMARETYNEQFF
TGCGCCAGCAGCCAAGGTATGGCGCGGGAGACCTACAATGAGCAGTTCTTC
>TRBJ2-6|TRBD1|-|TRBV5-5
CASRPPGQRASGANVLTF
TGTGCCAGCAGACCACCGGGACAGCGAGCCTCTGGGGCCAACGTCCTGACTTTC
>TRBJ2-2|-|-|TRBV7-9
CASSLTGVSLSGELFF
TGTGCCAGCAGCTTGACCGGGGTATCTCTATCCGGGGAGCTGTTTTTT
>TRBJ1-1|-|-|TRBV19
CASKDRRNTEAFF
TGTGCCAGTAAAGACAGACGCAACACTGAAGCTTTCTTT
>TRBJ2-2|-|once|TRBV2
CASSRERGGTGELFF
TGTGCCAGCAGCCGGGAGAGGGGAGGTACCGGGGAGCTGTTTTTT
>TRBJ1-1|-|-|TRBV7-6
CASRPRLFMNTEAFF
TGTGCCAGCAGACCCCGACTGTTCATGAACACTGAAGCTTTCTTT
>TRBJ1-6|-|-|TRBV14
CASSQDVQWNSPLHF
TGTGCCAGCAGCCAAGATGTACAATGGAATTCACCCCTCCACTTT
>TRBJ1-6|-|-|TRBV29-1
CSWGLLSSYNSPLHF
TGCAGTTGGGGACTCTTGAGCTCCTATAATTCACCCCTCCACTTT
>TRBJ1-6|TRBD1|once|TRBV3-1/TRBV3-2
CASSQENFPGQKDSPLHF
TGTGCCAGCAGCCAAGAAAATTTTCCGGGACAGAAGGATTCACCCCTCCACTTT
>TRBJ1-4|-|-|TRBV28
CASSASGTVNEKLFF
TGTGCCAGCAGTGCGTCCGGGACTGTGAATGAAAAACTGTTTTTT
>TRBJ2-1|TRBD1|-|TRBV28
CASSPGQLTGGEQFF
TGTGCCAGCAGTCCGGGACAGCTAACTGGGGGTGAGCAGTTCTTC
>TRBJ1-1|-|-|TRBV4-2
CASSQDTRANTEAFF
TGTGCCAGCAGCCAAGACACCAGGGCGAACACTGAAGCTTTCTTT
>TRBJ2-7|TRBD1|-|TRBV5-1
CASSLNSGTAYEQYF
TGCGCCAGCAGCTTGAATTCCGGGACAGCCTACGAGCAGTACTTC
>TRBJ1-5|-|-|TRBV5-4
CASRYISNQPQHF
TGTGCCAGCAGATATATTAGCAATCAGCCCCAGCATTTT
>TRBJ1-6|TRBD1|-|TRBV28
CASSLPAGTGFRNSPLHF
TGTGCCAGCAGTTTACCCGCCGGGACAGGGTTTAGGAATTCACCCCTCCACTTT
>TRBJ1-1|-|-|TRBV30
CAWNPGLNTEAFF
TGTGCCTGGAACCCGGGTCTTAACACTGAAGCTTTCTTT
>TRBJ2-7|-|-|TRBV18
CASSPGSAGIYEQYF
TGTGCCAGCTCACCAGGGTCGGCAGGGATCTACGAGCAGTACTTC
>TRBJ2-3|-|-|TRBV7-8
CASTLWRGTDTQYF
TGTGCCAGCACCCTATGGAGGGGCACAGATACGCAGTATTTT
>TRBJ1-2|TRBD1|-|TRBV11-3
CASSHREGTGVYGYTF
TGTGCCAGCAGCCATAGAGAGGGGACAGGGGTCTATGGCTACACCTTC
>TRBJ2-7|TRBD1|-|TRBV28
CASREGTGQLYEQYF
TGTGCCAGCAGAGAGGGGACAGGGCAGCTCTACGAGCAGTACTTC
>TRBJ1-4|-|-|TRBV25-1
CASRQATNEKLFF
TGTGCCAGTAGACAGGCAACTAATGAAAAACTGTTTTTT
>TRBJ2-1|TRBD1|-|TRBV5-1
CASSWGQGSYNEQFF
TGCGCCAGCAGCTGGGGACAGGGGTCTTACAATGAGCAGTTCTTC